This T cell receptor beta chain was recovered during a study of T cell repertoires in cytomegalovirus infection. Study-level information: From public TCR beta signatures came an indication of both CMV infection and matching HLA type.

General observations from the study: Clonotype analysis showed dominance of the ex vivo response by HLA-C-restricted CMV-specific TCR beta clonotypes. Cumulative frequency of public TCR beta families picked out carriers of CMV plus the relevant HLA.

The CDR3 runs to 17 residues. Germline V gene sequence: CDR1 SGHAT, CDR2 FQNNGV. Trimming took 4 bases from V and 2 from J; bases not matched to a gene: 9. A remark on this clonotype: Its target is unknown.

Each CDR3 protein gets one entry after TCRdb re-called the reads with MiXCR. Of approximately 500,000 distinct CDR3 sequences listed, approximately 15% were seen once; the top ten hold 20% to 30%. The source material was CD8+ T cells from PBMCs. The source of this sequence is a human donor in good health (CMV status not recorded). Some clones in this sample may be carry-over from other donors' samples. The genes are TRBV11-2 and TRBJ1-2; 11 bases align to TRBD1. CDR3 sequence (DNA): TGTGCCAGCAGCTCTTGGGGGGACAGGGGGAGAAACTATGGCTACACCTTC. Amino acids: CASSSWGDRGRNYGYTF.